This T cell receptor (beta chain) originates from a study of cytomegalovirus exposure and HLA in healthy donors. The wider study: Early released data had around 79 million unique TCRs, all coming from HLA-typed donors.

About this clone: Its antigen is not identified.

It was with 60 Vbeta and 13 Jbeta primers that the PCR ran. Measured with immunoSEQ multiplex PCR; TCRdb has only the in-frame clones, and not every one. The table includes 210,000 or so clones, over 70% detected once. General study findings and limits: As was reported, the classifier diagnosed cytomegalovirus status with high specificity and sensitivity. Donors were assumed by presence/absence analyses to have roughly uniform sequencing depth. Apart from CMV serostatus, no immune exposure information was available.

CDR1 and CDR2 (germline): SGHKS, YYEKEE (reference sequence). V lost 9 bases and J 0 bases, leaving 15 bases between the germline ends. The CDR3 is made up of 14 amino acids. The source material was PBMCs. This TCR derives from a boy aged 2 to 9 in good health and CMV-seronegative. This chain uses TRBV5-5 with TRBJ1-2; D is perhaps TRBD1 (5 bases). The DNA of the CDR3 is TGTGCCACCGGGGGGACGGGACCTAACTATGGCTACACCTTC. Its translation is CATGGTGPNYGYTF.